Sequencing of this T cell receptor (beta chain) was carried out in a study of beta chain features in type 1 diabetes. Broader study findings: TCRB CDR3s from Type 1 diabetes patients were moderately but significantly shorter in all four CD4+ subsets. VDJ junctions sequenced from type 1 diabetes patients showed fewer insertions and more deletions.

Expressed TCRB transcripts were sequenced because the entire RNA isolate underwent reverse transcription. TCRdb's table, derived via immunoSEQ multiplex PCR, lists solely in-frame clones and lacks some. The sample consists of around 44,000 clones, around 70% of them appearing once. Comments on this clone: Its antigen remains unidentified.

CDR1 MNHEY and CDR2 SMNVEV come from the germline V gene (reference sequence). The CDR3 is made up of 15 amino acids. V was clipped by 7 bases and J by 9 bases; unmatched bases: 17. The gene calls are TRBV27 and TRBJ2-7, with 8 bases matching TRBD1. The sample comprised Tregs from blood. The receptor was isolated from a woman aged 18-29 years with type 1 diabetes. CDR3: CASTTYGDRGLGQYF. The CDR3 nucleotides are TGTGCCAGCACCACCTACGGCGACAGGGGCCTTGGGCAGTACTTC.